The 14 T cell receptor beta chains below all came from one sample that was sequenced in a study of tumor and adjacent non-tumor tissue in lung cancer. Three rounds of nested PCR, following a modified ARM-PCR protocol, produced the TCRbeta library. Via MiXCR, TCRdb re-called the multiplex PCR reads, giving one row per CDR3 protein. In the table there are some 100,000 distinct CDR3 sequences, more than 55% of which are singletons. RNA was extracted from bulk tissue without any cell sorting. Distant lung tissue was collected more than 3 cm away from the tumor edge. Input material: distant non-tumor lung tissue. The receptors derive from a man aged 25-40 years with non-small cell lung cancer.

This clonotype was counted ten times or more. This sequence joins TRBV6-4 and TRBJ1-5; D not certain. Germline CDR1 is MRHNA and CDR2 is SNTAGT. Trimming left V 2 bases short and J 2 bases short, with 7 bases between. The CDR3 is made up of 14 amino acids. Here the CDR3 DNA reads TGTGCCAGCAGTGACGGCGACGGCAATCAGCCCCAGCATTTT. Its protein product is CASSDGDGNQPQHF.

Note on this clonotype: Since a much larger clone is just one base distant, this may be a read error. CDR3 sequence (DNA): TGTGCCAGCAATAACAGATATAACAATCAGCCCCAGCATTTT. It specifies CASNNRYNNQPQHF. The chain is built from TRBV6-1 and TRBJ1-5; no definite D call. CDR3 length: 14 amino acids. The V end was cut by 7 bases, the J end by 3 bases, with 13 bases between. Germline CDR1 reads MNHNS; CDR2 reads SASEGT.

Remarks on this clonotype: The junction departs from the called germline gene at one end, perhaps through a read error. This chain uses TRBV12-3 or TRBV12-4 with TRBJ2-1; no definite D call. The CDR3 has 16 residues. The DNA of the CDR3 is TGTGCCAGTACCCGGTCGATGGCCGAGAACTACATTGAGCAGTTCTTC. It translates to CASTRSMAENYIEQFF.

This clonotype was recorded many times. The J gene is TRBJ2-7, the V gene TRBV6-2 or TRBV6-3; D gene uncertain. Germline CDR1 reads MNHEY; CDR2 reads SVGEGT. CDR3 length: 14 residues. The V end lost 6 bases, the J end lost 3 bases, and 15 bases lay between the germline ends. The CDR3 DNA sequence: TGTGCCAGCAGACCGCATGAGGCCGGCTACGAGCAGTACTTC. Translating it yields CASRPHEAGYEQYF.

In regard to this clonotype: At one boundary the junction diverges from the germline segment, which might be a read error. This chain links TRBV11-1 with TRBJ1-1; tentative D call: TRBD1 (6 bases). Germline V gives CDR1 SGHAT, CDR2 FQDESV (reference sequence). The CDR3 totals 14 residues. CDR3 amino acids: CASIWTALNTEAFF. CDR3 DNA sequence: TGTGCCAGTATCTGGACAGCTCTGAACACTGAGGCTTTCTTT. Filled out from reference TRBV11-1 and TRBJ1-1, the complete variable domain reads EAEVAQSPRYKITEKSQAVAFWCDPISGHATLYWYRQILGQGPELLVQFQDESVVDDSQLPKDRFSAERLKGVDSTLKIQPAELGDSAMYLCASIWTALNTEAFFGQGTRLTVV.

Comments on this clonotype: One base away lies a much larger clone, so this may be a sequencing read error. This chain links TRBV5-4 with TRBJ2-1; 11 bases match TRBD2. CDR3 length: 15 amino acids. From germline, CDR1 is SGHNT and CDR2 YYREEE (reference sequence). The chain's CDR3 is CASSFSGGGHNEQLF. The CDR3 nucleotides are TGTGCCAGCAGCTTTAGCGGGGGGGGTCACAATGAGCAGTTATTC.

Turning to this clonotype: One end of the junction does not line up with germline, which may come from a read error. V gene TRBV11-2 combines with J gene TRBJ2-2; 13 bases line up with TRBD2. The CDR3 is 17 residues long. Germline-derived CDR1 and CDR2 are SGHAT and FQNNGV. CDR3 region: CVSSSRLAGGNTGELFF. The CDR3 DNA follows: TGTGTCAGCAGCTCCAGACTAGCGGGGGGTAACACCGGGGAGTTGTTTTTT.

This chain links TRBV20-1 with TRBJ2-5, with 7 bases identical to TRBD2. Germline CDR1 is DFQATT and CDR2 is SNEGSKA (reference sequence). This CDR3 has 12 residues. The CDR3 DNA is TGCATTGCGAGAATAGCGGGAGAGACCCAGTACTTC. Amino acids: CIARIAGETQYF.

This chain connects TRBV29-1 to TRBJ2-7; D not certain. The germline CDR1 and CDR2 sequences are SQVTM and ANQGSEA. This CDR3 contains 12 residues. V dropped 3 bases and J dropped 7 bases, with 13 bases sitting between them. The CDR3 here is CSVDRGSNEQYF. DNA of the CDR3: TGCAGCGTTGATAGAGGCAGTAATGAGCAGTACTTC.

Details on this clonotype: Possible read error: a much larger clone is one base away. The chain has TRBV10-3 and TRBJ1-2; possibly TRBD1 for D (5 bases). CDR3 length: 13 residues. Trimming left V 3 bases short and J 7 bases short, with 12 bases between. The germline gives CDR1 ENHRY, CDR2 SYGVKD. The CDR3 nucleotides are TGTGCCATCAGTGACAGGGAATTCTTTGGCTACACCTTC. Its protein product is CAISDREFFGYTF.

With respect to this clonotype: At one end, the junction sequence differs from germline, possibly due to a read error. This chain uses TRBV7-9 with TRBJ2-3, with 10 bases that match TRBD2. Germline V gene data show CDR1 as SEHNR and CDR2 as FQNEAQ (reference sequence). This CDR3 region has 20 residues. The CDR3 here is CDSSSRGNVAGGPIGDTQYF. The CDR3 DNA reads as TGTGACAGCAGCTCCAGAGGGAACGTAGCGGGAGGCCCAATAGGGGATACGCAGTATTTT.

Notes on this clonotype: One base away lies a much larger clone, so this may be a sequencing read error. The J gene is TRBJ1-2, the V gene TRBV10-3; unclear D gene. CDR3 size: 14 residues. Germline CDR1 and CDR2: ENHRY and SYGVKD. V was shortened by 3 bases and J by 7 bases, with 15 bases between the two germline ends. The CDR3 loop reads CAISEGDSYFGYTF. DNA for the CDR3: TGTGCCATCAGTGAAGGAGACTCGTACTTTGGCTACACCTTC.

Points on this clonotype: The junction and the germline gene differ at one end; a read error may be behind it. The CDR3 is CASSPRPGNEPFF. As DNA, the CDR3 is TGTGCCAGCAGCCCCAGACCTGGCAACGAGCCGTTCTTC. This chain links TRBV11-3 with TRBJ2-1; D remains ambiguous. The CDR3 is 13 amino acids. Germline CDR1 and CDR2: SGHNT and YENEEA. Together with reference TRBV11-3 and TRBJ2-1, the CDR3 gives the full variable domain: EAGVVQSPRYKIIEKKQPVAFWCNPISGHNTLYWYLQNLGQGPELLIRYENEEAVDDSQLPKDRFSAERLKGVDSTLKIQPAELGDSAVYLCASSPRPGNEPFFGPGTRLTVL.

J is TRBJ1-1 and V is TRBV7-9, with a weak D call TRBD1 (5 bases). V was shortened by 0 bases and J by 11 bases, with 7 bases between the two germline ends. This CDR3 spans 11 amino acids. CDR1 and CDR2 from the germline V gene are SEHNR and FQNEAQ (reference sequence). CDR3 nucleotides: TGTGCCAGCAGCTTAGCGACAGAGGCTTTCTTT. Amino acid sequence: CASSLATEAFF. The full variable domain, its missing parts supplied by reference TRBV7-9 and TRBJ1-1, is DTGVSQNPRHKITKRGQNVTFRCDPISEHNRLYWYRQTLGQGPEFLTYFQNEAQLEKSRLLSDRFSAERPKGSFSTLEIQRTEQGDSAMYLCASSLATEAFFGQGTRLTVV.